This T cell receptor beta chain was sequenced during a study of blood T cells in healthy people across ages. Broader study findings: Reliance upon unsorted PBMCs precluded definitive naive versus antigen-experienced comparison. Higher diversity, along with more naive CD4+ cells, distinguished long-lived donors from aged donors.

Next came a second PCR, run for about 6 to 11 cycles, which used a sample-barcoded 5' primer along with a J-beta primer mix. From the 5' RACE reads, TCRdb called clonotypes with MiXCR, one entry per CDR3 protein. The table shows approximately 1,000,000 distinct CDR3 sequences, with around 45% occurring only once. In the case of this clonotype: Antigen specificity is unknown.

The donors, aged roughly 6 to 95, were healthy Caucasians from Russia. Staff drew roughly 10 milliliters of peripheral blood from each donor. The CDR3 has 12 residues. V dropped 5 bases and J dropped 5; count of bases not matched to a gene: 2. The chain joins TRBV12-3 or TRBV12-4 to TRBJ2-5, with 7 nucleotides matching TRBD2. This clonotype originated in a woman aged 60 to 75 in good health. Sequenced: blood. The CDR3 bases are TGTGCCAGCAGTCACGGGGGGGAGACCCAGTACTTC. This sequence encodes CASSHGGETQYF.